These T cell receptor beta chains were read from a single sample in a study of cytomegalovirus exposure and HLA in healthy donors. Profiled with immunoSEQ multiplex PCR; TCRdb holds only in-frame clones, not every one. Of 110,000 to 150,000 clones detected, about 80% appear once; the ten largest clones hold about 4.7%. Sequencing was done on a sample of PBMCs. The receptor set was obtained from a male donor in good health and CMV-seronegative. The CDR3 runs from the conserved cysteine through the conserved F or W.

v_call,j_call,cdr3_aa
TRBV27,TRBJ1-1,CASQGGNTEAFF
TRBV2,TRBJ2-5,CASSRGGLEETQYF
TRBV19,TRBJ2-2,CASRLTPQGLNTGELFF
TRBV19,TRBJ1-4,CASSRGGGEKLFF
TRBV19,TRBJ1-2,CASLPRTARANYGYTF
TRBV11-2,TRBJ2-3,CASSLRGTITDTQYF
TRBV9,TRBJ2-1,CASSVGSTSSYNEQFF
TRBV7-3,TRBJ2-2,CASRDGPLGQVITGELFF
TRBV5-1,TRBJ1-2,CASSLFEGSDGYTF
TRBV13,TRBJ2-7,CASSGRTGTGRNEQYF
TRBV7-2,TRBJ2-1,CASSLVAPGINEQFF
TRBV7-9,TRBJ1-1,CASSPQRGWKTEAFF
TRBV2,TRBJ1-1,CASSGGVGGVGTEAFF
TRBV9,TRBJ1-3,CASSATGNSGNTIYF
TRBV9,TRBJ1-2,CASSVVQGGVGGYTF
TRBV13,TRBJ1-1,CASSLSFGTGMTEAFF
TRBV28,TRBJ1-5,CASTRDRGGGQPQHF
TRBV7-2,TRBJ1-1,CASSTSSGGYTEAFF
TRBV6-1,TRBJ1-1,CASLEAVMNTEAFF
TRBV7-2,TRBJ1-3,CASSPHRQVANTIYF
TRBV4-3,TRBJ1-4,CASSQGGIGQGDEKLFF
TRBV11-2,TRBJ2-2,CASSYLYRGHTGELFF
TRBV4-1,TRBJ2-1,CASSQEGGTVYEQFF
TRBV7-3,TRBJ2-3,CASSLHLGLAGSPDTQYF
TRBV28,TRBJ1-1,CASSSPTGRAFF
TRBV27,TRBJ1-5,CASSQTASNQPQHF
TRBV5-6,TRBJ1-1,CASSSGGLTEAFF
TRBV5-1,TRBJ2-6,CASSWGPSGANVLTF
TRBV29-1,TRBJ1-1,CSVDDRTKTIEAFF